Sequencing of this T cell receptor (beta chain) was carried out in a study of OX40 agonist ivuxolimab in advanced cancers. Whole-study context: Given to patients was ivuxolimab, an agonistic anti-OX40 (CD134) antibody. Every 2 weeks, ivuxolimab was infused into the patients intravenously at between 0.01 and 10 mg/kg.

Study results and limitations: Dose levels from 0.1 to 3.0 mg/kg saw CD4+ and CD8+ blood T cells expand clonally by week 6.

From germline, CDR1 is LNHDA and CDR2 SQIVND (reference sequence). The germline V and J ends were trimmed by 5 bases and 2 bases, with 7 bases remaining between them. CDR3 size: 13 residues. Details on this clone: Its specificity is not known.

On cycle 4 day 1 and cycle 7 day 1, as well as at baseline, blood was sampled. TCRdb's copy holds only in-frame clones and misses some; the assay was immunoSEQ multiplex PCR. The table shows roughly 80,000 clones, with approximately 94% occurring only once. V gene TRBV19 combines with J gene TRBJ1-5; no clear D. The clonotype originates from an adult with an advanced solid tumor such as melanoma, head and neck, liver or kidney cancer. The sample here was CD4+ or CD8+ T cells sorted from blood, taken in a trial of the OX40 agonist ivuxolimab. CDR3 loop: CASSSSGNQPQHF. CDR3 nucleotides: TGTGCCAGTAGTTCGTCTGGCAATCAGCCCCAGCATTTT.